The 3 T cell receptor beta chains below come from one sample, sequenced in a study of shared clonotypes between healthy human individuals. The protocol was immunoSEQ multiplex PCR, while the TCRdb copy is restricted to in-frame clones and leaves out a portion. Of about 1 million clones in the sample, around 76% were seen once. Specimen: memory CD4+ T cells sorted from blood. The subset is: CD45RA-negative fraction. These receptor sequences come from a man aged 18 to 30 in good health.

This clone turned up a few times. This chain uses TRBV4-3 with TRBJ1-1; D call uncertain. Germline V gives CDR1 LGHNA, CDR2 YSLEER. This CDR3 has 13 amino acids. V was clipped by 8 bases and J by 5 bases, with 15 bases between them. CDR3 DNA sequence: TGCGCCAGCGGCTTGGCCTCGGGGACTGAAGCTTTCTTT. This sequence encodes CASGLASGTEAFF.

In DNA, the CDR3 is TGCGCCAGCAGCCAAGAGTTTAGCGGGCCAGCGAACACCGGGGAGCTGTTTTTT. It encodes CASSQEFSGPANTGELFF. J is TRBJ2-2 and V is TRBV4-1; 7 bases are a match to TRBD2. This CDR3 has 18 amino acids. CDR1 and CDR2 (germline): MGHRA, YSYEKL. Germline trimming cut 0 bases from V and 0 bases from J; bases unmatched to any gene: 7.

This clone was detected only a few times. The chain uses TRBV2 and TRBJ2-3; D is unclear. Between the trimmed V and J ends, which lost 1 base and 3 bases, there was a span of 11 bases. The length of the CDR3 is 15 residues. Germline-derived CDR1 and CDR2 are SNHLY and FYNNEI. The CDR3 region is CASSEVEVRTDTQYF. CDR3 bases: TGTGCCAGCAGTGAAGTGGAAGTTAGGACAGATACGCAGTATTTT.